This T cell receptor beta chain stems from a study of blood T cell repertoires in COVID-19. The germline V gene encodes CDR1 LGHNA and CDR2 YSLEER. The V gene lost 1 base and the J gene lost 8 bases, with 6 bases spanning the gap. The CDR3 sequence is 13 residues long. The data were produced by immunoSEQ multiplex PCR, yet TCRdb's version contains in-frame clones alone and is incomplete. In the table there are about 230,000 clones, 80% to 90% of which are singletons. This clone showed up just a few times. This chain uses TRBV4-3 with TRBJ1-6; D unclear. The specimen sequenced was peripheral blood. This sequence originates from a man aged 50 to 60 with COVID-19, enrolled during active disease. The DNA of the CDR3 is TGCGCCAGCAGCCAAGTGTCCGATTCACCCCTCCACTTT. Amino acid sequence: CASSQVSDSPLHF.